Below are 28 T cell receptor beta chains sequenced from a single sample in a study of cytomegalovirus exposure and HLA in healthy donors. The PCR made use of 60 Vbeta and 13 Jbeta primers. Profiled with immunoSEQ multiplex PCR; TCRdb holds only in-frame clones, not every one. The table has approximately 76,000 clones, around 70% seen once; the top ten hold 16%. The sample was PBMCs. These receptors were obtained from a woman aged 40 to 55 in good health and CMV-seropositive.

The CDR3 is CASSENRVVGTEAFF. The CDR3 bases are TGTGCCAGCAGCGAAAACAGGGTTGTCGGCACTGAAGCTTTCTTT. V usage is TRBV7-8 and J usage is TRBJ1-1; D possibly corresponds to TRBD1 (6 bases). Germline lookup yields CDR1 SGHVS and CDR2 FQNEAQ. The CDR3 totals 15 residues. The ends were cut back, 5 bases at V and 4 bases at J, with 17 bases in the middle.

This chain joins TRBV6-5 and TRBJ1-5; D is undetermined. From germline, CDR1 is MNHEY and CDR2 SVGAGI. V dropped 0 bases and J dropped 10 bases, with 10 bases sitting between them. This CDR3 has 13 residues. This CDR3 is CASSYSTGLPQHF. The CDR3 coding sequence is TGTGCCAGCAGTTACTCGACCGGACTTCCCCAGCATTTT.

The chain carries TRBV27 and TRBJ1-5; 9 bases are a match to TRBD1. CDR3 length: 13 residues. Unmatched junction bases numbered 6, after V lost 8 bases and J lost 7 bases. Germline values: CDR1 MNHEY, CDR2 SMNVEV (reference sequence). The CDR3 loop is CASGTGFWQPQHF. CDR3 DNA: TGTGCCAGCGGGACAGGGTTTTGGCAGCCCCAGCATTTT.

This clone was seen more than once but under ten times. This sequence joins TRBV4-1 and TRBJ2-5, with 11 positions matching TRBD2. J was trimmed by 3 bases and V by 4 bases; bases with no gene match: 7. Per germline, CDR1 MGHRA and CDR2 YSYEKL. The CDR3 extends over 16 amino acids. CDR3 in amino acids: CASSPLAGGSKETQYF. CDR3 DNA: TGCGCCAGCAGCCCGCTAGCGGGGGGTTCCAAAGAGACCCAGTACTTC.

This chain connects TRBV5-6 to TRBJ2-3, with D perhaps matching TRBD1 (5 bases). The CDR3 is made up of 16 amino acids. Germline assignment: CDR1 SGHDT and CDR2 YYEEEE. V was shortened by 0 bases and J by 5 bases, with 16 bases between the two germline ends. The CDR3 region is CASSLGSATGIDTQYF. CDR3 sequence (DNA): TGTGCCAGCAGCTTGGGTTCCGCAACAGGTATAGATACGCAGTATTTT.

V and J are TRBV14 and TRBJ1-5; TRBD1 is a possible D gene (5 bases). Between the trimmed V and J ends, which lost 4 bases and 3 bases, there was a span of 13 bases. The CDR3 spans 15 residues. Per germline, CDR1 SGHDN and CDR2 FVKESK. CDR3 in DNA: TGTGCCAGCAGCCCGGGGGGGGGATTCAATCAGCCCCAGCATTTT. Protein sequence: CASSPGGGFNQPQHF.

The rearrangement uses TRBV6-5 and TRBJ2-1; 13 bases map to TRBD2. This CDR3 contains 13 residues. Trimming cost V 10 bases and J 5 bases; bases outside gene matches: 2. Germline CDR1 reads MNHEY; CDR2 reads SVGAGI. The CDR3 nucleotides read TGTGCCACCGGGACTAGCGGGAACAATGAGCAGTTCTTC. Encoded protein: CATGTSGNNEQFF.

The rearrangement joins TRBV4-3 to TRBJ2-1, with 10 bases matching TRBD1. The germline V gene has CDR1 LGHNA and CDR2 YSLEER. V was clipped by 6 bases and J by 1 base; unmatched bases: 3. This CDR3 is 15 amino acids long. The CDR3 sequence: CASSQGQGSYNEQFF. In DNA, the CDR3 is TGCGCCAGCAGTCAGGGACAGGGGTCCTACAATGAGCAGTTCTTC.

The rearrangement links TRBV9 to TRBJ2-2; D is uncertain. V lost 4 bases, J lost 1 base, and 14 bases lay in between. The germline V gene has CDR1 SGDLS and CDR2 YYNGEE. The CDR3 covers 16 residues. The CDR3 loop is CASSPRLAKNTGELFF. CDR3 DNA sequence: TGTGCCAGCAGCCCCAGACTGGCGAAGAACACCGGGGAGCTGTTTTTT. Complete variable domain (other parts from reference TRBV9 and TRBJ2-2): DSGVTQTPKHLITATGQRVTLRCSPRSGDLSVYWYQQSLDQGLQFLIQYYNGEERAKGNILERFSAQQFPDLHSELNLSSLELGDSALYFCASSPRLAKNTGELFFGEGSRLTVL.

The CDR3 DNA reads TGTGCCAGCAGCGAGTTCGGGGTACGACACACTGAAGCTTTCTTT. It codes for CASSEFGVRHTEAFF. The chain is built from TRBV11-2 and TRBJ1-1; D remains unclear. Germline CDR1 reads SGHAT; CDR2 reads FQNNGV. The CDR3 contains 15 residues. With 5 bases removed from V and 3 bases from J, the gap between germline ends came to 16 bases.

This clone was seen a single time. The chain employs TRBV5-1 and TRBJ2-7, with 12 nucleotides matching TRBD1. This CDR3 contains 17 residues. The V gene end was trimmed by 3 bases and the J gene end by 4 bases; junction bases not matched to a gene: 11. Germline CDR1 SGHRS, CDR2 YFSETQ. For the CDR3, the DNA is TGCGCCAGCAGCTCGCAACACCGGGACAGGGGGCGTTACGAGCAGTACTTC. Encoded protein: CASSSQHRDRGRYEQYF.

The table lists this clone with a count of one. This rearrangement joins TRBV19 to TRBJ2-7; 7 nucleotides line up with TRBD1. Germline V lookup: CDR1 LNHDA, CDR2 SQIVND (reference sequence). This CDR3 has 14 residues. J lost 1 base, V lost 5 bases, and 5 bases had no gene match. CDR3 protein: CASSGRQGSYEQYF. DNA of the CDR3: TGTGCCAGTAGTGGAAGACAGGGTTCCTACGAGCAGTACTTC.

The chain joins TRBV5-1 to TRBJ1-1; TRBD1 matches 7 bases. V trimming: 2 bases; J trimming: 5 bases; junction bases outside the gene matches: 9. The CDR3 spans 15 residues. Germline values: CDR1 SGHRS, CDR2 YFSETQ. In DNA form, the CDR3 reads TGCGCCAGCAGCTTTGGAGGGGGCGCGTATACTGAAGCTTTCTTT. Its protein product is CASSFGGGAYTEAFF.

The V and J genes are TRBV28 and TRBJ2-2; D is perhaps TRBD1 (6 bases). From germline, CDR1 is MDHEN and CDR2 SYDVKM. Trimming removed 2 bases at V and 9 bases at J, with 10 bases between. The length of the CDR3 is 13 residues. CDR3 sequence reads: CASSLPQGRELFF. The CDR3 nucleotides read TGTGCCAGCAGTTTACCACAGGGTCGGGAGCTGTTTTTT.

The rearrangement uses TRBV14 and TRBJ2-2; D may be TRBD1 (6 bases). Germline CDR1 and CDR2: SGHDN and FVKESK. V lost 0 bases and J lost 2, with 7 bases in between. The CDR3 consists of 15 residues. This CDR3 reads CASSQEGHNTGELFF. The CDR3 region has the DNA TGTGCCAGCAGCCAAGAGGGACACAACACCGGGGAGCTGTTTTTT. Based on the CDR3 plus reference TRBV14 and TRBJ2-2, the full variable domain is EAGVTQFPSHSVIEKGQTVTLRCDPISGHDNLYWYRRVMGKEIKFLLHFVKESKQDESGMPNNRFLAERTGGTYSTLKVQPAELEDSGVYFCASSQEGHNTGELFFGEGSRLTVL.

CDR3 residues: CASSRPARTDTQYF. The CDR3 bases are TGCGCCAGCAGCCGCCCCGCGAGGACAGATACGCAGTATTTT. The chain couples TRBV5-1 to TRBJ2-3; D unresolved. The germline gives CDR1 SGHRS, CDR2 YFSETQ. The CDR3 covers 14 residues. Trimming took off 4 bases at V and 3 bases at J, with 12 bases between the two ends.

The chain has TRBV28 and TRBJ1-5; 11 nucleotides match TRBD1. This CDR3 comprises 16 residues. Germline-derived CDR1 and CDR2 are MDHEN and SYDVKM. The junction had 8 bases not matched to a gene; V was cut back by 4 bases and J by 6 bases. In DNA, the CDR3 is TGTGCCAGCAGTTCGGGACAGGGGGTCGGTAGTCAGCCCCAGCATTTT. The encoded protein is CASSSGQGVGSQPQHF.

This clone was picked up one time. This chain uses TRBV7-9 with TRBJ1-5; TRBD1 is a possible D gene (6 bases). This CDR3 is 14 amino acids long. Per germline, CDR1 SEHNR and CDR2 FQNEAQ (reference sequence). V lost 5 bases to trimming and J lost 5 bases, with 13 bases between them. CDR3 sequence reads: CASSPEDRDQPQHF. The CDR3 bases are TGTGCCAGCAGCCCCGAGGACAGAGATCAGCCCCAGCATTTT.

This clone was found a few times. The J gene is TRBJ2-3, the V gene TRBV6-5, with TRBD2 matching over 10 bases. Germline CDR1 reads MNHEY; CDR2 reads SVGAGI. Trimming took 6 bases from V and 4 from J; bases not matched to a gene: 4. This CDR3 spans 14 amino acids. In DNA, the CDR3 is TGTGCCAGCAGCCAGGGACTAGCGCCAGATACGCAGTATTTT. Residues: CASSQGLAPDTQYF.

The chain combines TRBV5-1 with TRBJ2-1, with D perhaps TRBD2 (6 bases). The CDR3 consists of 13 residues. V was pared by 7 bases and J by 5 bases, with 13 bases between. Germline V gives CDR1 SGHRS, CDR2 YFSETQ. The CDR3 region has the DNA TGCGCCAGCGGTGGGGGGAAAAACAATGAGCAGTTCTTC. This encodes CASGGGKNNEQFF.

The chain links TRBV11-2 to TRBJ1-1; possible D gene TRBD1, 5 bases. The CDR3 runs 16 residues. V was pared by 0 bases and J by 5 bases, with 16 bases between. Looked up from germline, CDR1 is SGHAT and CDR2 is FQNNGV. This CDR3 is CASSLDLGRVGTEAFF. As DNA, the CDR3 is TGTGCCAGCAGCTTAGATTTGGGCAGGGTTGGTACTGAAGCTTTCTTT.

CDR3 in DNA: TGCAGCGTTGTTTCTTGGACAGGGGGCTCCTACAATGAGCAGTTCTTC. It encodes CSVVSWTGGSYNEQFF. The chain has TRBV29-1 and TRBJ2-1, with 10 nucleotides matching TRBD1. The CDR3 spans 16 residues. V shed 4 bases and J 0 bases; nucleotides not matched to a gene: 6. Germline CDR1 SQVTM, CDR2 ANQGSEA.

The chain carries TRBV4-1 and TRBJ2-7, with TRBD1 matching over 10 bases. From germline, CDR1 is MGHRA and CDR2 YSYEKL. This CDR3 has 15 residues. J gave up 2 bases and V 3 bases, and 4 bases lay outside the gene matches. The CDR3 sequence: CASSQSGTGAYEQYF. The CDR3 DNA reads TGCGCCAGCAGCCAGTCCGGGACAGGGGCCTACGAGCAGTACTTC.

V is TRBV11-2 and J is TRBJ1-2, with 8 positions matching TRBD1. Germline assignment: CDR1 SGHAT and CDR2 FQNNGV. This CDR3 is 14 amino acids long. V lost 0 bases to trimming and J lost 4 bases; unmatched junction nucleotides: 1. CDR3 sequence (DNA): TGTGCCAGCAGCTTAGAGGGGACAGGCTATGGCTACACCTTC. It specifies CASSLEGTGYGYTF.

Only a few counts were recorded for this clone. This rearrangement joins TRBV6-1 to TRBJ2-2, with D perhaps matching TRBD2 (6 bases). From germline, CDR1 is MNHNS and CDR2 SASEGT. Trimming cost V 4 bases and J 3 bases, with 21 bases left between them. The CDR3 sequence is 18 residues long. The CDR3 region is CASSALFRFSGYTGELFF. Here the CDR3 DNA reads TGTGCCAGCAGTGCCCTCTTCCGCTTCAGCGGGTACACCGGGGAGCTGTTTTTT.

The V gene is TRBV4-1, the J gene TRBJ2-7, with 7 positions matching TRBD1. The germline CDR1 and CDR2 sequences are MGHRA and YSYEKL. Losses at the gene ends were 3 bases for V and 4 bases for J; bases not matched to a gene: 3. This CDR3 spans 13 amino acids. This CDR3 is CASSHDRAYEQYF. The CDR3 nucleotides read TGCGCCAGCAGCCATGACAGGGCGTACGAGCAGTACTTC.

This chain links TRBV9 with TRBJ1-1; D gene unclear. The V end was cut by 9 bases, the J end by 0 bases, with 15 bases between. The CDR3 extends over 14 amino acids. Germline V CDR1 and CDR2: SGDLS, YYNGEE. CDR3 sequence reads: CATTPLDMNTEAFF. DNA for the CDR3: TGTGCCACCACACCTTTAGACATGAACACTGAAGCTTTCTTT. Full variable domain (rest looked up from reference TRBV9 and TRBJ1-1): DSGVTQTPKHLITATGQRVTLRCSPRSGDLSVYWYQQSLDQGLQFLIQYYNGEERAKGNILERFSAQQFPDLHSELNLSSLELGDSALYFCATTPLDMNTEAFFGQGTRLTVV.

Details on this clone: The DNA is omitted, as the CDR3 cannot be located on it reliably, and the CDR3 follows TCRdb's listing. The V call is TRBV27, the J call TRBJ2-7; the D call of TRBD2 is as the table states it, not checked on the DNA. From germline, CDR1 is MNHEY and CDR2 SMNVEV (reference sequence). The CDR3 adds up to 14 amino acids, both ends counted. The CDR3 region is CASSSSMQRYEQYF.